Listed here are 18 T cell receptor beta chains from one sample, sequenced in a study of blood T cell repertoires in COVID-19. Only in-frame clones appear in the TCRdb table, and some are missing; sequencing was by immunoSEQ multiplex PCR. The table records about 200,000 clones, 87% of them present only once. Sequencing was carried out using peripheral blood. All receptors derive from a man aged 55 to 70 with active or convalescent COVID-19.

This sequence joins TRBV4-2 and TRBJ2-5; 10 bases are a match to TRBD2. V dropped 0 bases and J dropped 5; count of bases not matched to a gene: 9. CDR3 length equals 17 residues. Germline V CDR1 and CDR2: LGHNA, YNFKEQ. The CDR3 sequence is CASSQDGLAGEGETQYF. The CDR3, as DNA: TGTGCCAGCAGCCAAGATGGGCTAGCGGGGGAGGGGGAGACCCAGTACTTC.

The chain carries TRBV6-5 and TRBJ1-2; 7 nucleotides align to TRBD1. Germline CDR1 reads MNHEY; CDR2 reads SVGAGI. J was trimmed by 2 bases and V by 6 bases; bases with no gene match: 6. This CDR3 is 14 amino acids long. As DNA, the CDR3 is TGTGCCAGCAGCAGATCGGACAGGAACTATGGCTACACCTTC. Amino acids: CASSRSDRNYGYTF.

This chain joins TRBV7-3 and TRBJ1-2; tentatively, D is TRBD1 (6 bases). V was clipped by 4 bases and J by 7 bases, with 19 bases between them. The germline gives CDR1 SGHTA, CDR2 FQGTGA. This CDR3 is 15 amino acids long. The CDR3 is CASSWGHRPNGGYTF. CDR3 coding DNA: TGTGCCAGCAGCTGGGGACATCGGCCTAATGGTGGCTACACCTTC.

This chain uses TRBV6-1 with TRBJ2-5; 12 nucleotides match TRBD2. The V gene's germline CDR1 is MNHNS and CDR2 SASEGT. CDR3 length equals 18 residues. The trim removed 1 base at V and 4 bases at J, leaving 10 bases unmatched. The CDR3 sequence is CASSEEASGGAERETQYF. The CDR3 nucleotides are TGTGCCAGCAGTGAAGAGGCTAGCGGGGGGGCAGAACGAGAGACCCAGTACTTC.

The genes are TRBV12-5 and TRBJ1-1; D possibly corresponds to TRBD1 (6 bases). The CDR3 sequence is 16 residues long. The germline gives CDR1 LGHNT, CDR2 FRNRAP. The V and J ends lost 0 bases and 5 bases respectively, with 16 bases between them. The CDR3 nucleotides read TGTGCTAGTGGTTTGGTATTGACTCGAACAGGGACTGAAGCTTTCTTT. It translates to CASGLVLTRTGTEAFF.

V and J are TRBV18 and TRBJ1-2, with D possibly TRBD1 on 5 matching bases. V shed 2 bases and J shed 2 bases, with 12 bases lying between them. The germline CDR1 and CDR2 sequences are KGHSH and LQKENI. This CDR3 contains 15 residues. This chain's CDR3 is CASSPSSGPNYGYTF. The CDR3 bases are TGTGCCAGCTCACCATCCTCAGGGCCCAACTATGGCTACACCTTC.

The chain links TRBV6-6 to TRBJ2-2; TRBD2 aligns across 7 bases. Germline V gives CDR1 MNHNY, CDR2 SVGAGI (reference sequence). V was clipped by 7 bases and J by 5 bases; unmatched bases: 13. This CDR3 region has 16 residues. The CDR3 sequence is CASKHRPGGATGELFF. The CDR3 DNA reads as TGTGCCAGCAAGCATCGCCCGGGGGGTGCGACCGGGGAGCTGTTTTTT.

This clone was counted once. The chain carries TRBV15 and TRBJ2-3; D is perhaps TRBD1 (6 bases). Germline CDR1 is LNHNV and CDR2 is YYDKDF (reference sequence). This CDR3 is built from 14 residues. Trimming took 3 bases from V and 1 from J, leaving 8 bases between them. CDR3: CATSSHRGTDTQYF. In DNA, the CDR3 is TGTGCCACCAGCAGTCACAGGGGCACAGATACGCAGTATTTT.

Only one count was recorded for this clone. V is TRBV19 and J is TRBJ1-5; D perhaps matches TRBD1 (6 bases). The V gene's germline CDR1 is LNHDA and CDR2 SQIVND (reference sequence). Trimming left V 7 bases short and J 2 bases short, with 27 bases between. The CDR3 runs to 19 residues. The CDR3 DNA follows: TGTGCCAGTACCCAATATCGGGACCCCCGGGACAAACGCAATCAGCCCCAGCATTTT. This gives the protein CASTQYRDPRDKRNQPQHF.

For this clone: One junction end disagrees with the germline gene, perhaps due to a read error. The chain carries TRBV7-9 and TRBJ2-3; 13 bases map to TRBD2. CDR1 is SEHNR, CDR2 FQNEAQ, per germline (reference sequence). This CDR3 contains 11 residues. CDR3 loop: CASQGLAGALF. The CDR3 bases are TGTGCCAGCCAAGGACTAGCGGGGGCCCTTTTT.

This clone has only a few counts. The CDR3 reads CASSLNRGNTEAFF. CDR3 bases: TGCGCCAGCAGCTTGAACAGGGGGAACACTGAAGCTTTCTTT. V is TRBV5-1 and J is TRBJ1-1; 7 bases are a match to TRBD1. Germline V gives CDR1 SGHRS, CDR2 YFSETQ. The length of the CDR3 is 14 residues. J was trimmed by 1 base and V by 1 base; bases with no gene match: 1. Together with reference TRBV5-1 and TRBJ1-1, the CDR3 gives the full variable domain: KAGVTQTPRYLIKTRGQQVTLSCSPISGHRSVSWYQQTPGQGLQFLFEYFSETQRNKGNFPGRFSGRQFSNSRSEMNVSTLELGDSALYLCASSLNRGNTEAFFGQGTRLTVV.

The chain couples TRBV12-3 or TRBV12-4 to TRBJ2-3, with a possible D match to TRBD2 (6 bases). V was clipped by 6 bases and J by 10 bases, with 17 bases between them. This CDR3 is 13 amino acids long. CDR3 sequence: CASSAGSEVAQYF. In nucleotides, the CDR3 is TGTGCCAGCAGCGCGGGGTCGGAGGTGGCGCAGTATTTT.

The gene calls are TRBV7-9 and TRBJ2-5; TRBD2 aligns across 10 bases. Germline V lookup: CDR1 SEHNR, CDR2 FQNEAQ (reference sequence). V shed 2 bases, J shed 1 base, and the junction held 7 bases outside the gene matches. The CDR3 length is 17 residues. The CDR3 DNA reads TGTGCCAGCAGCTTATTACGGCTAGCGGGAGCCCAAGAGACCCAGTACTTC. Amino acid sequence: CASSLLRLAGAQETQYF.

The J gene is TRBJ2-5, the V gene TRBV6-5; 9 bases align to TRBD2. The CDR3 sequence is 15 residues long. J gave up 4 bases and V 2 bases, and 5 bases lay outside the gene matches. CDR1 MNHEY and CDR2 SVGAGI come from the germline V gene. The CDR3 nucleotides are TGTGCCAGCAGTTACGGGCGGGGGGGCGCAGAGACCCAGTACTTC. It yields the protein CASSYGRGGAETQYF.

V and J are TRBV19 and TRBJ1-5; no reliable D call. Germline CDR1 is LNHDA and CDR2 is SQIVND (reference sequence). CDR3 size: 14 residues. The ends were cut back, 4 bases at V and 3 bases at J, with 10 bases in the middle. The CDR3: CASSRSSDNQPQHF. Written as DNA, the CDR3 is TGTGCCAGTAGTAGAAGCTCCGACAATCAGCCCCAGCATTTT.

The V call is TRBV2, the J call TRBJ1-5, with D uncertain. Between the trimmed V and J ends, which lost 5 bases and 5 bases, there was a span of 10 bases. The CDR3 covers 13 residues. Germline-derived CDR1 and CDR2 are SNHLY and FYNNEI. The CDR3 here is CASSLTVYQPQHF. The CDR3 DNA reads as TGTGCCAGCAGTTTAACGGTTTATCAGCCCCAGCATTTT.

The chain recombines TRBV4-2 with TRBJ2-5; 9 positions match TRBD2. The CDR3 contains 17 residues. The J segment lost 4 bases and the V segment lost 5 bases, leaving 14 bases of the junction unmatched. CDR1 and CDR2 from the germline V gene are LGHNA and YNFKEQ. In DNA form, the CDR3 reads TGTGCCAGCAGCTCAAAAGCGGGCGGGGGGGCCGGAGAGACCCAGTACTTC. Translated: CASSSKAGGGAGETQYF.

The chain couples TRBV18 to TRBJ2-3; perhaps TRBD2 as D (7 bases). V was cut by 2 bases and J by 4 bases, with 13 bases left in between. Germline V lookup: CDR1 KGHSH, CDR2 LQKENI. CDR3 length: 15 amino acids. This CDR3 is CASSPGGGPSDTQYF. CDR3 sequence (DNA): TGTGCCAGCTCACCAGGCGGGGGCCCCTCAGATACGCAGTATTTT.